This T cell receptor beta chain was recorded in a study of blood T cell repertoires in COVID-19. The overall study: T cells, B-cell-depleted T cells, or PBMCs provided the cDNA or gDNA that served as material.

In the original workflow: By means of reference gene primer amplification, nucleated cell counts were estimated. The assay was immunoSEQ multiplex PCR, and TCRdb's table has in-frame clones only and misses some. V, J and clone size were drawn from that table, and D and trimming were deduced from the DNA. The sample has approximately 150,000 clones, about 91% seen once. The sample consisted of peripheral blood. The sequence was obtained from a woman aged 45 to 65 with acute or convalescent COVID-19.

The CDR3 coding sequence is TGTGCCAGCAGCTTGGGCCGGAACTATGGCTACACCTTC. The encoded protein is CASSLGRNYGYTF. The rearrangement joins TRBV5-6 to TRBJ1-2; no clear D gene. Germline values: CDR1 SGHDT, CDR2 YYEEEE. There are 13 residues in the CDR3. Deletions cut 0 bases from V and 2 bases from J, with 5 bases between. Full variable domain (rest looked up from reference TRBV5-6 and TRBJ1-2): DAGVTQSPTHLIKTRGQQVTLRCSPKSGHDTVSWYQQALGQGPQFIFQYYEEEERQRGNFPDRFSGHQFPNYSSELNVNALLLGDSALYLCASSLGRNYGYTFGSGTRLTVV.